Below, 18 T cell receptor beta chains from the same sample are listed, as sequenced in a study of cytomegalovirus exposure and HLA in healthy donors. PCR employed 60 Vbeta and 13 Jbeta primers. TCRdb's copy holds only in-frame clones and misses some; the assay was immunoSEQ multiplex PCR. The table lists some 150,000 clones, approximately 71% of them singletons. Sequences were obtained from PBMCs. The source of these receptors is a woman in her 50s in good health and CMV-seronegative.

This chain connects TRBV2 to TRBJ2-2; D not certain. Trimming cost V 6 bases and J 0 bases, with 8 bases left between them. The CDR3 runs 14 residues. The germline V gene has CDR1 SNHLY and CDR2 FYNNEI. CDR3 amino acids: CASSRRSNTGELFF. The CDR3 nucleotides read TGTGCCAGCAGCCGGCGGTCGAACACCGGGGAGCTGTTTTTT.

Here the CDR3 reads CASSKDTPNTGELFF. The CDR3 DNA follows: TGTGCCAGTAGTAAGGACACCCCGAACACCGGGGAGCTGTTTTTT. The J gene is TRBJ2-2, the V gene TRBV19; TRBD1 might be the D (5 bases). V lost 4 bases to trimming and J lost 0 bases, with 9 bases between them. Germline CDR1 LNHDA, CDR2 SQIVND (reference sequence). The CDR3 runs to 15 residues.

V gene TRBV7-6 combines with J gene TRBJ1-6; 8 bases map to TRBD1. In germline, CDR1 is SGHVS, CDR2 FNYEAQ. V shed 2 bases, J shed 9 bases, and the junction held 6 bases outside the gene matches. CDR3 length: 15 residues. CDR3 sequence reads: CASSLSATGVSPLHF. DNA of the CDR3: TGTGCCAGCAGCTTATCAGCGACAGGGGTTTCACCCCTCCACTTT.

This clone was seen more than once but under ten times. J is TRBJ2-5 and V is TRBV2; D possibly corresponds to TRBD2 (6 bases). Germline V lookup: CDR1 SNHLY, CDR2 FYNNEI. V shed 6 bases and J shed 4 bases, with 15 bases lying between them. The CDR3 length is 14 residues. The CDR3 nucleotides are TGTGCCAGCAGACTACCCGGGAGAGGAGAGACCCAGTACTTC. This gives the protein CASRLPGRGETQYF.

This rearrangement joins TRBV27 to TRBJ1-2, with D perhaps matching TRBD1 (6 bases). V was shortened by 4 bases and J by 2 bases, with 14 bases between the two germline ends. Germline CDR1 reads MNHEY; CDR2 reads SMNVEV (reference sequence). This CDR3 region has 15 residues. As DNA, the CDR3 is TGTGCCAGCAGTTCCCAATGGACAGCCAACTATGGCTACACCTTC. It yields the protein CASSSQWTANYGYTF.

This clone was seen a handful of times. V and J are TRBV5-4 and TRBJ1-4, with a tentative D call TRBD1 (5 bases). CDR3 length: 13 amino acids. Germline CDR1 and CDR2: SGHNT and YYREEE (reference sequence). Trimming left V 3 bases short and J 8 bases short, with 11 bases between. CDR3 nucleotides: TGTGCCAGCAGCTACGGACAACGGGAAAAACTGTTTTTT. Encoded protein: CASSYGQREKLFF.

Details on this clone: This sample includes further DNA sequences coding for the same CDR3. CDR3 amino acids: CASSLRSGGVTDTQYF. The CDR3 DNA reads TGCGCCAGCAGCTTGAGGAGCGGGGGCGTCACAGATACGCAGTATTTT. The rearrangement joins TRBV5-1 to TRBJ2-3, with 8 nucleotides matching TRBD2. Germline lookup yields CDR1 SGHRS and CDR2 YFSETQ. This CDR3 has 16 amino acids. Unmatched junction bases numbered 6, after V lost 1 base and J lost 2 bases.

In its sample, this clone was seen once. The chain couples TRBV30 to TRBJ1-6; the match to TRBD1 covers 9 bases. Looked up from germline, CDR1 is GTSNPN and CDR2 is SVGIG (reference sequence). The CDR3 has 14 residues. Here the CDR3 reads CALNVGTGNSPLHF. In DNA, the CDR3 is TGTGCGCTCAATGTGGGGACAGGGAATTCACCCCTCCACTTT. The variable domain in full, with the rest retrieved from reference TRBV30 and TRBJ1-6, is SQTIHQWPATLVQPVGSPLSLECTVEGTSNPNLYWYRQAAGRGLQLLFYSVGIGQISSEVPQNLSASRPQDRQFILSSKKLLLSDSGFYLCALNVGTGNSPLHFGNGTRLTVT.

Only one count was recorded for this clone. This chain connects TRBV6-1 to TRBJ2-3; D gene ambiguous. V was clipped by 5 bases and J by 6 bases, with 6 bases between them. The CDR3 is 11 amino acids. Germline V lookup: CDR1 MNHNS, CDR2 SASEGT. The CDR3 coding sequence is TGTGCCAGCAGTTCCGGGGATACGCAGTATTTT. Translating gives CASSSGDTQYF.

The V and J genes are TRBV6-1 and TRBJ1-2, with a weak D call TRBD1 (6 bases). Germline lookup yields CDR1 MNHNS and CDR2 SASEGT. Trimming removed 0 bases at V and 3 bases at J, with 8 bases between. The CDR3 has 14 residues. CDR3 nucleotides: TGTGCCAGCAGTGAAGCGGACAGATACTATGGCTACACCTTC. It codes for CASSEADRYYGYTF.

The CDR3 is CASSPSGGQGEQYF. DNA for the CDR3: TGTGCCAGCAGCCCCTCCGGGGGGCAAGGCGAGCAGTACTTC. The chain joins TRBV11-2 to TRBJ2-7, with D perhaps TRBD2 (7 bases). Germline CDR1 SGHAT, CDR2 FQNNGV. There are 14 residues in the CDR3. V was cut by 5 bases and J by 6 bases, with 17 bases left in between. Looking up the rest from reference TRBV11-2 and TRBJ2-7 gives the full variable domain: EAGVAQSPRYKIIEKRQSVAFWCNPISGHATLYWYQQILGQGPKLLIQFQNNGVVDDSQLPKDRFSAERLKGVDSTLKIQPAKLEDSAVYLCASSPSGGQGEQYFGPGTRLTVT.

This rearrangement joins TRBV28 to TRBJ1-2; no clear D. The CDR3 has 12 amino acids. The ends were cut back, 3 bases at V and 2 bases at J, with 4 bases in the middle. CDR1 MDHEN and CDR2 SYDVKM come from the germline V gene. CDR3 amino acids: CASSFGNYGYTF. DNA of the CDR3: TGTGCCAGCAGTTTCGGGAACTATGGCTACACCTTC.

This clone showed up just a few times. V and J are TRBV6-6 and TRBJ1-5; D perhaps matches TRBD1 (6 bases). Trimming took off 6 bases at V and 6 bases at J, with 15 bases between the two ends. CDR3 length equals 14 residues. The V gene's germline CDR1 is MNHNY and CDR2 SVGAGI (reference sequence). The CDR3 reads CASSLGQPTQPQHF. The CDR3 DNA sequence: TGTGCCAGCAGCCTCGGACAGCCGACTCAGCCCCAGCATTTT.

The J gene is TRBJ2-1, the V gene TRBV6-6, with 8 bases that match TRBD2. CDR1 and CDR2 from the germline V gene are MNHNY and SVGAGI (reference sequence). With 6 bases clipped from V and 6 bases from J, the junction kept 13 bases outside the gene matches. The CDR3 extends over 16 amino acids. CDR3 in amino acids: CASRGEGAGDVNEQFF. The DNA for the CDR3 is TGTGCCAGCAGGGGGGAGGGAGCGGGGGATGTCAATGAGCAGTTCTTC.

The chain joins TRBV7-9 to TRBJ1-2, with D maybe TRBD1 (5 bases). V was cut by 5 bases and J by 3 bases, with 7 bases left in between. CDR1 is SEHNR, CDR2 FQNEAQ, per germline (reference sequence). The CDR3 has 12 residues. The CDR3 DNA is TGTGCCAGCAGCCGGGACTACTATGGCTACACCTTC. It codes for CASSRDYYGYTF.

This chain connects TRBV18 to TRBJ1-1, with 10 bases aligning to TRBD1. CDR1 and CDR2 (germline): KGHSH, LQKENI. CDR3 length: 15 residues. Trimming cost V 6 bases and J 7 bases; bases outside gene matches: 11. CDR3 nucleotides: TGTGCCAGCTCCCTGGATGGACAGGGGGGTCTTGAAGCTTTCTTT. Amino acid sequence: CASSLDGQGGLEAFF. The full variable domain, with the rest looked up from reference TRBV18 and TRBJ1-1, is NAGVMQNPRHLVRRRGQEARLRCSPMKGHSHVYWYRQLPEEGLKFMVYLQKENIIDESGMPKERFSAEFPKEGPSILRIQQVVRGDSAAYFCASSLDGQGGLEAFFGQGTRLTVV.

CDR3 sequence: CASSVVASGGSETQYF. CDR3 sequence (DNA): TGTGCCAGCAGCGTAGTCGCTAGCGGGGGGTCAGAGACCCAGTACTTC. The chain combines TRBV9 with TRBJ2-5; TRBD2 matches at 11 bases. This CDR3 contains 16 residues. Germline CDR1 and CDR2: SGDLS and YYNGEE. V gave up 0 bases and J gave up 4 bases; unmatched junction bases: 5.

In its sample, this clone was seen a few times. The chain employs TRBV6-6 and TRBJ1-2; 10 nucleotides match TRBD1. J lost 7 bases, V lost 2 bases, and 10 bases had no gene match. There are 16 residues in the CDR3. From germline, CDR1 is MNHNY and CDR2 SVGAGI (reference sequence). CDR3 nucleotides: TGTGCCAGCAGTTACCCAAAAGGGACAGGGGTAGGTGGCTACACCTTC. Protein sequence: CASSYPKGTGVGGYTF.